This T cell receptor (beta chain) was recorded in a study of blood T cell repertoires in COVID-19 (dated by TCRdb to the early 2020s). For the wider study: Collaborator samples came from the United States, Italy and Spain and covered acute and convalescent phases of COVID-19. The prospective study material was composed of cDNA or gDNA derived from T cells, B-cell-depleted T cells, or PBMCs. Samples came from the ongoing ImmuneRACE study (first 160 participants) plus 1,254 subjects from 6 global collaborators. The dataset comprised deeply sampled blood TCRbeta repertoires from subjects exposed to, actively infected with, or recovered from COVID-19. The sample metadata nearly always contained a de-identified subject ID, COVID-19 status, age in years and sex. Where available, HLA class I and class II types were taken from metadata supplied by the sample provider and were not determined by assay-based typing. The repertoires were released in a freely available public database meant as a resource for research on the immune response to SARS-CoV-2.

What the authors observed across the whole study: The amount of clinical and demographic metadata varied by source and participant and was provided uncurated.

The immunoSEQ Assay, a bias-controlled multiplex PCR, was used to amplify TCRbeta CDR3 regions from genomic DNA. In the original analysis: The number of nucleated cells in each sample was estimated from the amplification of reference gene primers within the assay. Sequence reads were collapsed and filtered to measure the absolute abundance of every unique TCRbeta CDR3 rearrangement. For each sample, productive Simpson clonality was calculated as the square root of Simpson's diversity index over productive rearrangements. TCRdb took this table from immuneACCESS and kept in-frame rearrangements with V and J called. Such tables lack part of the clones; where checked against another copy, unresolved V genes explain under half of the gap, and the rest is unexplained. That table is the source of V, J and clone size, and D and trimming were worked out from the DNA. A total of fewer than 350,000 clones appear in this sample, around 88% of them only once. 1.5% to 2% of the sample is taken by the ten largest.

Worth noting for this clone: No antigen is known for it. Base qualities are missing; no much larger clone stands one base away.

Based on the germline V gene, the CDR1 and CDR2 sequences are SGHDN and FVKESK. Trimming removed 1 base from V and 2 bases from J, leaving 14 bases between the germline ends. The CDR3 contains 17 residues, cysteine and phenylalanine counted. Just CDR3 DNA is preserved here, 51 bases in frame from base 1. One collaborating source in Seattle enrolled patients during active infection and followed them longitudinally through the course of disease. Each collaborating institution followed its own protocols to collect whole blood in K2EDTA tubes. For TCRbeta analysis, collaborator samples were shipped as frozen whole blood, as isolated PBMCs, or as DNA extracted from either sample type.

The chain uses TRBV14 and TRBJ2-2, with a tentative D gene TRBD1 over 5 matching bases. This clonotype was obtained from a woman aged 25 to 39 with COVID-19, enrolled during active disease. The sample was peripheral blood. The CDR3 in this case is CASSQVGGAANTGELFF. DNA sequence: TGTGCCAGCAGCCAAGTAGGTGGGGCAGCTAACACCGGGGAGCTGTTTTTT.